The sequence of this TCR beta chain was determined in a study of CD8+CD57+ T cells in acquired aplastic anemia. Study-level background: The average for DNA from sorted CD4+ and CD8+ cells was roughly 3 ug.

According to the study, genomic DNA was the template for TCR beta VDJ and CDR3 profiling. TCRdb used MiXCR to reprocess the reads, holding one entry per CDR3 protein. The sample yields about 120,000 distinct CDR3 sequences, approximately 61% seen once. General observations from the study: For CD8+ Simpson's diversity, patients and controls showed no significant difference.

This clonotype was recorded a few times. Antigen specificity is unknown. Patients included in sequencing had previously demonstrated CD8+CD57+ cell expansion by flow cytometry. Each patient had severe acquired aplastic anemia. Receipt of therapy had not occurred in any patient by the time of blood sampling. Sequenced: sorted CD4+, CD8+, or CD8+CD57+ T cells (not recorded which) from PBMCs. This sequence was found in a human donor with aplastic anemia.

CDR3 bases: TGTGCCACCAGTGAAAGCAATCAGCCCCAGCATTTT. As protein: CATSESNQPQHF. The gene calls are TRBV24-1 and TRBJ1-5; D is unclear. Germline CDR1 KGHDR, CDR2 SFDVKD. The CDR3 loop spans 12 amino acids. The V end lost 4 bases, the J end lost 1 base, and 1 base lay between the germline ends.